Sequencing of this T cell receptor beta chain was carried out in a study of T cell responses to AZD1222 COVID-19 vaccine. With regard to this clone: Its cognate antigen is unknown.

The CDR3 is 15 residues long. Profiling relied on immunoSEQ multiplex PCR, and the TCRdb table lists in-frame clones only, not all of them. The table shows roughly 97,000 clones, with over 90% occurring only once. Points from the study as a whole: Clonal diversity was possibly underestimated, and the donors were mostly white British, with more females. Of the AZD1222 recipients, only 6 or 7 were seropositive at baseline.

Specimen: peripheral blood, collected on day 0 of AZD1222 vaccination. The chain carries TRBV21-1 and TRBJ1-5; TRBD1 is taken as the D call from the table, unchecked against the DNA. TRBV21-1 is termed a pseudogene. The TCR was taken from an adult in good health. CDR3 residues: CASSKAGAFNQPQHF. CDR3 in DNA: TGTGCCAGCAGCAAAGCAGGGGCCTTTAATCAGCCCCAGCATTTT.